This entry lists 2 T cell receptor beta chains sequenced from one sample in a study of tumor-infiltrating lymphocytes in localized non-small cell lung cancer. TCRdb's table, derived via immunoSEQ multiplex PCR, lists solely in-frame clones and lacks some. The sample has about 23,000 clones; roughly 71% are singletons. Sequenced sample: lung tumor tissue. Receptor source: a human donor with non-small cell lung cancer.

The chain has TRBV5-6 and TRBJ2-5; the D gene could be TRBD1 or TRBD2 (6 bases each). There are 13 residues in the CDR3. Germline loops: CDR1 SGHDT, CDR2 YYEEEE. The germline V and J ends were trimmed by 5 bases and 7 bases, with 15 bases remaining between them. The CDR3 reads CASRFWGAATQYF. Written as DNA, the CDR3 is TGTGCCAGCAGGTTTTGGGGGGCGGCGACCCAGTACTTC.

The chain has TRBV10-3 and TRBJ2-2, with 10 bases that match TRBD2. V dropped 5 bases and J dropped 3; count of bases not matched to a gene: 9. Germline-derived CDR1 and CDR2 are ENHRY and SYGVKD. The CDR3 spans 17 residues. The CDR3 sequence: CAISPVESGRDTGELFF. The CDR3 DNA sequence: TGTGCCATCAGTCCCGTCGAGAGCGGGAGGGACACCGGGGAGCTGTTTTTT.